This T cell receptor beta chain was recorded in a study of T cells after yellow fever vaccination. General study points: Post-booster samples contained most primary-vaccination clones (approximately 97% CD4, less than 90% CD8).

This clonotype was counted many times. Its matching antigen is unknown. CDR1 and CDR2 from the germline V gene are SGHRS and YFSETQ. The CDR3 loop spans 13 amino acids. V was shortened by 2 bases and J by 1 base, with 4 bases between the two germline ends. A universal primer site and UMIs were added as TCR cDNA was made by 5'RACE template switching. TCRdb passed the 5' RACE reads through MiXCR, listing each CDR3 protein once. The sample lists more than 250,000 distinct CDR3 sequences; 6.8% were seen once. The TCR was taken from a man aged 18 to 30 who received the YFV17D yellow fever vaccine. V usage is TRBV5-1 and J usage is TRBJ1-5; D unclear. The sample consisted of PBMCs, taken roughly seven weeks after the first yellow fever vaccination. The CDR3 reads CASSFGSNQPQHF. CDR3 in DNA: TGCGCCAGCAGCTTCGGCAGCAATCAGCCCCAGCATTTT.